This entry lists 8 T cell receptor beta chains sequenced from one sample in a study of identical twins. TCRdb itself ran the 5' RACE reads through MiXCR, one entry per CDR3 protein. The sample lists 700,000 to 950,000 distinct CDR3 sequences; 12% were seen once. In addition, the sample was reused for a study of yellow fever vaccine responses in identical twins.

The sequenced sample was PBMCs. These receptors all come from a woman aged 18-29 years in good health.

This clonotype was seen many times. The CDR3 region has the DNA TGTGCCAGCAGTTATCAGAGCTCCTACGAGCAGTACGTC. Its translation is CASSYQSSYEQYV. This chain connects TRBV6-6 to TRBJ2-7; D unresolved. The CDR3 totals 13 residues. Germline V gene data show CDR1 as MNHNY and CDR2 as SVGAGI (reference sequence). Trimming stripped 3 bases from V and 0 bases from J, with 6 bases between.

This clonotype has a handful of counts. The rearrangement links TRBV11-2 to TRBJ2-7; D is possibly TRBD2 (5 bases). The CDR3 is 15 amino acids. Trimming left V 3 bases short and J 1 base short, with 13 bases between. The germline CDR1 and CDR2 sequences are SGHAT and FQNNGV. In DNA form, the CDR3 reads TGTGCCAGCAGCTTGGAAGCAGCGGCTTCCTACGAGCAGTACGTC. Amino acid sequence: CASSLEAAASYEQYV.

This clonotype was detected ten times or more. The V call is TRBV28, the J call TRBJ2-7, with 7 bases identical to TRBD2. Germline CDR1 reads MDHEN; CDR2 reads SYDVKM. J lost 2 bases, V lost 5 bases, and 9 bases had no gene match. CDR3 length equals 15 residues. The DNA for the CDR3 is TGTGCCAGCAGTCCACCCTACGGGGGGACCTACGAGCAGTACTTC. Amino acids: CASSPPYGGTYEQYF.

V is TRBV20-1 and J is TRBJ2-7; unclear D gene. CDR1 and CDR2 from the germline V gene are DFQATT and SNEGSKA (reference sequence). This CDR3 region has 13 residues. Trimming pared 0 bases from V and 3 bases from J, leaving 9 bases between. The CDR3 nucleotides are TGCAGTGCTAGAGATGGGTCTTACTACGAGCAGTACTTC. Translated, it gives CSARDGSYYEQYF.

This clonotype was counted a few times. The gene calls are TRBV24-1 and TRBJ2-5; 9 nucleotides match TRBD1. The CDR3 has 16 amino acids. J gave up 4 bases and V 3 bases, and 8 bases lay outside the gene matches. From germline, CDR1 is KGHDR and CDR2 SFDVKD. This CDR3 reads CATSDTWTGAGETQYF. The CDR3 DNA is TGTGCCACCAGTGATACCTGGACAGGGGCTGGAGAGACCCAGTACTTC.

The rearrangement uses TRBV5-1 and TRBJ1-6; a possible D gene is TRBD1 (5 bases). This CDR3 comprises 16 residues. In germline, CDR1 is SGHRS, CDR2 YFSETQ. Trimming shortened V by 4 bases and J by 4 bases, and 15 bases separated the two germline ends. CDR3 sequence reads: CASSPDGHSYNSPLHF. CDR3 DNA sequence: TGCGCCAGCAGCCCGGACGGACATTCTTATAATTCACCCCTCCACTTT.

The chain uses TRBV20-1 and TRBJ2-5, with D maybe TRBD2 (6 bases). V lost 4 bases and J 6 bases, leaving 12 bases between the germline ends. This CDR3 comprises 12 residues. Germline V gene sequence: CDR1 DFQATT, CDR2 SNEGSKA (reference sequence). For the CDR3, the DNA is TGCAGTGCTATGACTAGTACGAAGACCCAGTACTTC. This encodes CSAMTSTKTQYF.

This clonotype was picked up many times. The chain employs TRBV27 and TRBJ1-3; D not certain. CDR1 and CDR2 (germline): MNHEY, SMNVEV (reference sequence). The CDR3 loop spans 14 amino acids. V shed 5 bases and J shed 0 bases, with 8 bases lying between them. The CDR3 loop is CASSNTYSGNTIYF. The CDR3 DNA sequence: TGTGCCAGCAGTAACACTTACTCTGGAAACACCATATATTTT.